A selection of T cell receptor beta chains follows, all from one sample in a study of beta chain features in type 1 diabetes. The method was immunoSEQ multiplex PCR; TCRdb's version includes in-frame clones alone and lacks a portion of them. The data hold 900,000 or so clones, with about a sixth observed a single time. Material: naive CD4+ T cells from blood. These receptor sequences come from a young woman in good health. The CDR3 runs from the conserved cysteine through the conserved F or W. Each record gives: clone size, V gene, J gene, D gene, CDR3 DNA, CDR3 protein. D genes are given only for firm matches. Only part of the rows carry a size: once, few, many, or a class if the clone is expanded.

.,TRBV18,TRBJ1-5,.,TGTGCCAGCTCACCAGGACAGTCCAATCAGCCCCAGCATTTT,CASSPGQSNQPQHF
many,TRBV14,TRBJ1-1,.,TGTGCCAGCAGCCACGATATGAACACTGAAGCTTTCTTT,CASSHDMNTEAFF
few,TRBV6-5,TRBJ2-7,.,TGTGCCAGCAGCTACGAGCAGTACTTC,CASSYEQYF
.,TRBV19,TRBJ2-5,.,TGTGCCAGTAGTACCGCCAGGGGACGGCGAGAGACCCAGTACTTC,CASSTARGRRETQYF
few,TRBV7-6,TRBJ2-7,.,TGTGCCAGCAGTAGACAAAGCTCCTACGAGCAGTACTTC,CASSRQSSYEQYF
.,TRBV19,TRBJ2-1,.,TGTGCCAGTAGTATGGATTGGGGGATAAGGGGTGAGCAGTTCTTC,CASSMDWGIRGEQFF
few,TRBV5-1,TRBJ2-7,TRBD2,TGCGCCAGCAGCCCTACTAGCGCCGACGGCTACGAGCAGTACTTC,CASSPTSADGYEQYF
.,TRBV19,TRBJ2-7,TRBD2,TGTGCCAGTAGTATGATCGACGCTAGCGGAACCTACGAGCAGTACTTC,CASSMIDASGTYEQYF
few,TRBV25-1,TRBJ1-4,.,TGTGCCAGCAGTGAATATAGGGTGAGAGGGGAAAAACTGTTTTTT,CASSEYRVRGEKLFF
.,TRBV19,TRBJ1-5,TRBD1,TGTGCCAGTAGTCCCGACAGGGGACATAGCAATCAGCCCCAGCATTTT,CASSPDRGHSNQPQHF
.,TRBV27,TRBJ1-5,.,TGTGCCACCTCACTCTCCGGGACAACATTAAATCAGCCCCAGCATTTT,CATSLSGTTLNQPQHF
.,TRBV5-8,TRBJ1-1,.,TGTGCCAGCAGCTTGTCGCCCGGGAACACTGAAGCTTTCTTT,CASSLSPGNTEAFF
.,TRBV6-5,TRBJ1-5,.,TGTGCCAGCAGTTACCGGGGGAGCAATCAGCCCCAGCATTTT,CASSYRGSNQPQHF
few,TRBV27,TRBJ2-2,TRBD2,TGTGCCAGCAGTTCAGCGGGGCCCCCCGGGGAGCTGTTTTTT,CASSSAGPPGELFF
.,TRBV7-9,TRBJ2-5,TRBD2,TGTGCCAGCAGCTTACGAGCGGGAGCAGAGACCCAGTACTTC,CASSLRAGAETQYF
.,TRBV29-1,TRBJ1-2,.,TGCAGCGCCCACCCCGGGACTTCGAACTATGGCTACACCTTC,CSAHPGTSNYGYTF
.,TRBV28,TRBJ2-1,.,TGTGCCAGCAGGTTGTGGCTTAGCGGATCCAATGAGCAGTTCTTC,CASRLWLSGSNEQFF
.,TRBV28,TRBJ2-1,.,TGTGCCAGCAGTATAAAGGAAGGATCCTACAATGAGCAGTTCTTC,CASSIKEGSYNEQFF
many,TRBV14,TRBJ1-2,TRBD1,TGTGCCAGCAGCCAAGGGACAGGGGTCCACACCTTC,CASSQGTGVHTF
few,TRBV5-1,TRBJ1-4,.,TGCGCCAGCTCCTCAGGGCCACCTACCACTAATGAAAAACTGTTTTTT,CASSSGPPTTNEKLFF
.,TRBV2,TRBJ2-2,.,TGTGCCAGCAGTGTAAAGGGAACGGTCACCGGGGAGCTGTTTTTT,CASSVKGTVTGELFF
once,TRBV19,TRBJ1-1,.,TGTGCCAGTAGTTCCCTGTACGGCACTGAAGCTTTCTTT,CASSSLYGTEAFF
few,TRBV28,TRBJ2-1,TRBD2,TGTGCCAGCAGGCACCGACTAGCGGGCTCCAATATGGGTGAGCAGTTCTTC,CASRHRLAGSNMGEQFF
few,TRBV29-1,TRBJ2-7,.,TGCAGCTTTGGGACGGCTTATGAGCAGTACTTC,CSFGTAYEQYF
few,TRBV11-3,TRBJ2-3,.,TGTGCCAGCAGCTTAGCGGGAGGCACAGATACGCAGTATTTT,CASSLAGGTDTQYF
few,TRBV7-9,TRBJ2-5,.,TGTGCCAGCAGCTTCTCGCTCCGGGGTGGGGAGACCCAGTACTTC,CASSFSLRGGETQYF
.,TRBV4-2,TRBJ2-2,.,TGTGCCAGCAGCCCAGGGTGGGACGGGGAGCTGTTTTTT,CASSPGWDGELFF
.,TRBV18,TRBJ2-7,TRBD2,TGTGCCAGCTCACCTGCGGGGGCCTACGAGCAGTACTTC,CASSPAGAYEQYF
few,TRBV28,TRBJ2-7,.,TGTGCCAGCAGACTTACAGCCTACGAGCAGTACTTC,CASRLTAYEQYF
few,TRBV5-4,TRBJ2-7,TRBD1,TGTGCCAGCAGCACTCGACAGGGCGCCTACGAGCAGTACTTC,CASSTRQGAYEQYF
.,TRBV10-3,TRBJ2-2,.,TGTGCCAGCCACCCCGGGGGCAATACCGGGGAGCTGTTTTTT,CASHPGGNTGELFF
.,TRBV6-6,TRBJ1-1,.,TGTGCCAGCAGTTCACAGATGAACACTGAAGCTTTCTTT,CASSSQMNTEAFF
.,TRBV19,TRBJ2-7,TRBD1,TGTGCCAGTAGTATTCGCTCCGGGACAGGGACCCCGGAGGACTTC,CASSIRSGTGTPEDF
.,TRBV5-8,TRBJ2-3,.,TGTGCCAGCACGGAGGGATGGACAGCCGGCGGCACAGATACGCAGTATTTT,CASTEGWTAGGTDTQYF
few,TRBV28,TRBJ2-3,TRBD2,TGTGCCAGCAGTCTGGGACTAGCGGGAGGAGCAGATACGCAGTATTTT,CASSLGLAGGADTQYF
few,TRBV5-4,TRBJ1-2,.,TGTGCCAGCAGCGCCAGGGGATATGGCTACACCTTC,CASSARGYGYTF
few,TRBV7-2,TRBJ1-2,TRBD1,TGTGCCAGCCGCTCTTCGAGAGACAGGGGGGACTATGGCTACACCTTC,CASRSSRDRGDYGYTF
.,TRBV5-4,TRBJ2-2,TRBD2,TGTGCCAGCAGCAAACCCGGACTAGCGGGAGACACCGGGGAGCTGTTTTTT,CASSKPGLAGDTGELFF
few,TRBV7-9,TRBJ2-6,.,TGTGCCAGCAGCACGAGGGGGGCCAACGTCCTGACTTTC,CASSTRGANVLTF
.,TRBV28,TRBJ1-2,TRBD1,TGTGCCAGCAGTGTAGGGGGATCCGGACAGGCCGGAGCTAACTATGGCTACACCTTC,CASSVGGSGQAGANYGYTF
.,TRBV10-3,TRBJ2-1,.,TGTGCCATCAGTGAGCCGGCGGGAAGCTCCTACAATGAGCAGTTCTTC,CAISEPAGSSYNEQFF
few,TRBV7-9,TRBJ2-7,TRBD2,TGTGCCAGCAGCTACGGACTAGACCTTTTCGACGAGCAGTACTTC,CASSYGLDLFDEQYF
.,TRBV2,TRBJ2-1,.,TGTGCCAGCAGCGTTACAATGTTCAATGAGCAGTTCTTC,CASSVTMFNEQFF
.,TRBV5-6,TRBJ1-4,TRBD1,TGTGCCAGAACCGGGCGGTCAGGACAGGATGGTGAAAAACTGTTTTTT,CARTGRSGQDGEKLFF
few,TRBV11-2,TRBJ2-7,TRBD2,TGTGCCAGCAGCTTTCGGCTAGCGGGAGACGAGCAGTACTTC,CASSFRLAGDEQYF
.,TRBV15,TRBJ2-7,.,TGTGCCACCAGCAGTGTCGGGATGGCCTACGAGCAGTACTTC,CATSSVGMAYEQYF
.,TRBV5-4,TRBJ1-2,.,TGTGCCAGCAGCATTGACTGGAACTATGGCTACACCTTC,CASSIDWNYGYTF
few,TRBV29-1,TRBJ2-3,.,TGCAGCGGGGCGGGGGCGGGAGCCACAGATACGCAGTATTTT,CSGAGAGATDTQYF
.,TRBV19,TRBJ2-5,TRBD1,TGTGCCAGTAGTTACCGGGACAGGCAGTACTTC,CASSYRDRQYF
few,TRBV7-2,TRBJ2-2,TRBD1,TGTGCCAGCAGCTTAGATACAGGGGTCACCGGGGAGCTGTTTTTT,CASSLDTGVTGELFF
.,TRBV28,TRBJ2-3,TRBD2,TGTGCCAGCAGTCCCGCCTCTAGCGGGAGCACAGATACGCAGTATTTT,CASSPASSGSTDTQYF
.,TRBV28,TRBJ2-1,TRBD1,TGTGCCAGCGGAGCTCCGGACAGGCAGGTGGATGAGCAGTTCTTC,CASGAPDRQVDEQFF
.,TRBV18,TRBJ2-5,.,TGTGCCAGCTCACCTCAAGAGCAGGGAGCCAAGGGGTCCCAGTACTTC,CASSPQEQGAKGSQYF
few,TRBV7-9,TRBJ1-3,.,TGTGCCAGCAGCCCCCCGCGTGGGGCCGCTAACTCTGGAAACACCATATATTTT,CASSPPRGAANSGNTIYF
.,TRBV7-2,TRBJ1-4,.,TGTGCCAGCAGCCTTGCAACTAATGAAAAACTGTTTTTT,CASSLATNEKLFF
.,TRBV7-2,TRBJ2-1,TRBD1,TGTGCCAGCAGCTTAGCTAGGACAGGACCCACTTACAATGAGCAGTTCTTC,CASSLARTGPTYNEQFF
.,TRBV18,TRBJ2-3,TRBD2,TGTGCCAGCTCACCGAGCGGGAGAACAGATACGCAGTATTTT,CASSPSGRTDTQYF
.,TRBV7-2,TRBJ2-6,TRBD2,TGTGCCAGCAGCTTTACAGCGGGAGGATCTGGGGCCAACGTCCTGACTTTC,CASSFTAGGSGANVLTF
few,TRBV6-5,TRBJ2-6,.,TGTGCCAGCGGAAGAAGCTCTGGGGCCAACGTCCTGACTTTC,CASGRSSGANVLTF